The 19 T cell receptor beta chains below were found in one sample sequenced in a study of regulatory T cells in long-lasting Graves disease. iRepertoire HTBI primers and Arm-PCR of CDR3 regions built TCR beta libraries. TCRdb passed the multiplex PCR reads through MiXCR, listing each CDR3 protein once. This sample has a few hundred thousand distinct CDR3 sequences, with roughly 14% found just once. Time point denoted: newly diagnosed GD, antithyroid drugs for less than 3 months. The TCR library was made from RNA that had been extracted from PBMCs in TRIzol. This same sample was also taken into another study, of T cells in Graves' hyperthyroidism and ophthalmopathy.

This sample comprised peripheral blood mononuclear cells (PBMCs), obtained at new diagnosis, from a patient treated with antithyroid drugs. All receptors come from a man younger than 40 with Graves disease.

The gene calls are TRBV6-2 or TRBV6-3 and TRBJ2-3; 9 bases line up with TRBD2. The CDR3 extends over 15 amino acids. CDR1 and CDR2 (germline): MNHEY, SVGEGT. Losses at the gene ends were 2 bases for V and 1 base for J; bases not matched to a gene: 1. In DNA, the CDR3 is TGTGCCAGCAGTTACGCTAGCGGGGGCACAGATACGCAGTATTTT. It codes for CASSYASGGTDTQYF.

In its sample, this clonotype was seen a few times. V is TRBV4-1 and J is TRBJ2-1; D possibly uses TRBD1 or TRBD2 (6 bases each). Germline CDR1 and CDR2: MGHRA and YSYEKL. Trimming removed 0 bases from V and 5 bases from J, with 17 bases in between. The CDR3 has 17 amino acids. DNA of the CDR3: TGCGCCAGCAGCCAAGATAGGGGGACTGGGAAAGACAATGAGCAGTTCTTC. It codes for CASSQDRGTGKDNEQFF.

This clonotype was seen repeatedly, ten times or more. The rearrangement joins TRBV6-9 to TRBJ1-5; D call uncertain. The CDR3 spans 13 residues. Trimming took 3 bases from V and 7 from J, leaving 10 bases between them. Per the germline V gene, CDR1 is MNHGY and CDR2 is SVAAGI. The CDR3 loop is CASSYSRGQPQHF. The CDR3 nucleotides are TGTGCCAGCAGTTACTCACGAGGGCAGCCCCAGCATTTT.

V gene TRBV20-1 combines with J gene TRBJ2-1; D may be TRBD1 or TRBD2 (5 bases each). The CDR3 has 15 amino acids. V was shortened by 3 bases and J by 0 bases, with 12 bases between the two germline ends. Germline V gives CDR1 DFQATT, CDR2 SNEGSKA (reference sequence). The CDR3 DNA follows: TGCAGTGCTAGCGGGACCGTGAGCTCCTACAATGAGCAGTTCTTC. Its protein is CSASGTVSSYNEQFF.

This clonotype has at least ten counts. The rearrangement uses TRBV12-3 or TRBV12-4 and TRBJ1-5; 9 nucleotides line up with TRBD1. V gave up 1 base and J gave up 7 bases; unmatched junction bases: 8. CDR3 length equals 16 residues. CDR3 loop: CASSLDGTGKAQPQHF. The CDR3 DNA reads TGTGCCAGCAGTTTAGACGGGACAGGGAAGGCACAGCCCCAGCATTTT.

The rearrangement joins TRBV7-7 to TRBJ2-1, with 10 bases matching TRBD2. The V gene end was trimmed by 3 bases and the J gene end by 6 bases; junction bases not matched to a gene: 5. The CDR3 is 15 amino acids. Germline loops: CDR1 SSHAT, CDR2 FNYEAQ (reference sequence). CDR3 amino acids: CASSFLLAGPNEQFF. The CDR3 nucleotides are TGTGCCAGCAGCTTCCTACTAGCGGGGCCCAATGAGCAGTTCTTC.

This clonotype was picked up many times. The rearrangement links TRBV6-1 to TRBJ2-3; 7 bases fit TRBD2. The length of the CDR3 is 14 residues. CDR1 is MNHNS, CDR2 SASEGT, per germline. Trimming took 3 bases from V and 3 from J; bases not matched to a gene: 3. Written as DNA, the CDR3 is TGTGCCAGCAGTGATAGCGGGCTAACAGATACGCAGTATTTT. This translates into CASSDSGLTDTQYF.

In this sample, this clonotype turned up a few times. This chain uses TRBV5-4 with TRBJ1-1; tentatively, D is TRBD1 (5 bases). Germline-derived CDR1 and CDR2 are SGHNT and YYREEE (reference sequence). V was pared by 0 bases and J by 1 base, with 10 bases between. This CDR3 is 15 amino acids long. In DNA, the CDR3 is TGTGCCAGCAGCTTGGATCCAGGGCCGAACACTGAAGCTTTCTTT. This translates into CASSLDPGPNTEAFF.

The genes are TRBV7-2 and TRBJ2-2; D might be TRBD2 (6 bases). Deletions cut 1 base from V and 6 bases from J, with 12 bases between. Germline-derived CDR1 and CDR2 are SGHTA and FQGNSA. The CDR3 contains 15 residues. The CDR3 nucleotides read TGTGCCAGCAGCTTAGAGGGGACTTCGGCCGGGGAGCTGTTTTTT. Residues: CASSLEGTSAGELFF.

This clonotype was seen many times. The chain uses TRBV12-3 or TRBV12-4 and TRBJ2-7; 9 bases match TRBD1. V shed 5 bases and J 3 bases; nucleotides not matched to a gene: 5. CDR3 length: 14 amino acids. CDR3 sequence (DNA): TGTGCCAGCAGTGAGGACAGGGGAGGCTACGAGCAGTACTTC. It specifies CASSEDRGGYEQYF.

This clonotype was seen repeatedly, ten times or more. CDR3 DNA: TGTGCCAGTAGTATGCCCCTGACTAGCGGGAAGGGTTTCACCGGGGAGCTGTTTTTT. Translated, it gives CASSMPLTSGKGFTGELFF. V usage is TRBV19 and J usage is TRBJ2-2; 11 bases are shared with TRBD2. The CDR3 runs 19 residues. Germline CDR1 reads LNHDA; CDR2 reads SQIVND (reference sequence). V dropped 3 bases and J dropped 4; count of bases not matched to a gene: 13.

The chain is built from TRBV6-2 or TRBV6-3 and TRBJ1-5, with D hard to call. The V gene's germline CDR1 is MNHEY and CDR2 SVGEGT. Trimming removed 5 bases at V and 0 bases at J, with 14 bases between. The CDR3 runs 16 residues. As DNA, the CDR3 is TGTGCCAGCAGTGAACACCCTCCTTATAGCAATCAGCCCCAGCATTTT. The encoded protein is CASSEHPPYSNQPQHF.

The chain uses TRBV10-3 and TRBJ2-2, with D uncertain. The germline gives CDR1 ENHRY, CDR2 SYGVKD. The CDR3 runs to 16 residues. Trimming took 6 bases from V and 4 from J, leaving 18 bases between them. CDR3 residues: CAIRPVGQPFTGELFF. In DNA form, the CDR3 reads TGTGCCATCAGACCAGTCGGGCAGCCTTTCACCGGGGAGCTGTTTTTT.

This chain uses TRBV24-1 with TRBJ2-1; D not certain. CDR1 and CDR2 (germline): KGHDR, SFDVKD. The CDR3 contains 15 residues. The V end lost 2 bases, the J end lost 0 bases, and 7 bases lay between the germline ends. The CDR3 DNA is TGTGCCACCAGTGATTATATAGACTCCTACAATGAGCAGTTCTTC. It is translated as CATSDYIDSYNEQFF.

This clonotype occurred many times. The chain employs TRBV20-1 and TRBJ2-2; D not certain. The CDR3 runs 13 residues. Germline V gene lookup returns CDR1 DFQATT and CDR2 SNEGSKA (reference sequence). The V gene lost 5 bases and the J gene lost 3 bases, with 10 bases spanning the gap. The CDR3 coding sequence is TGCAGTGCTTGGCGGATCGACACCGGGGAGCTGTTTTTT. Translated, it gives CSAWRIDTGELFF.

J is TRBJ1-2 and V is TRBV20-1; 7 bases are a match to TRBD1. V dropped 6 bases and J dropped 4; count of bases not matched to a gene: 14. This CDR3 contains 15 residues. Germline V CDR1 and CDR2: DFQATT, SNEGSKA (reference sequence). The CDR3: CSAGDSLLRLYGYTF. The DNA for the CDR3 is TGCAGTGCAGGGGACAGTCTCCTTCGACTCTATGGCTACACCTTC.

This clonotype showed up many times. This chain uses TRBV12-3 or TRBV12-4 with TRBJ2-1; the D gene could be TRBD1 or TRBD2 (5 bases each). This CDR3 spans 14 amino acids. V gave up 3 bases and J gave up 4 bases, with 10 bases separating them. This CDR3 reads CASSFGTSYNEQFF. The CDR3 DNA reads TGTGCCAGCAGTTTTGGGACGTCATACAATGAGCAGTTCTTC.

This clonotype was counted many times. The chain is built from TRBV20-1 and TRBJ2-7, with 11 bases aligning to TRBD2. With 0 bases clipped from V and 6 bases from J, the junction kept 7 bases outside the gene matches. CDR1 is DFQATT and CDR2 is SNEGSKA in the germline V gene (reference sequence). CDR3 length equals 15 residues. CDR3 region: CSARDSGRAKIEQYF. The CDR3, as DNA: TGCAGTGCTAGAGATAGCGGGAGGGCCAAAATCGAGCAGTACTTC.

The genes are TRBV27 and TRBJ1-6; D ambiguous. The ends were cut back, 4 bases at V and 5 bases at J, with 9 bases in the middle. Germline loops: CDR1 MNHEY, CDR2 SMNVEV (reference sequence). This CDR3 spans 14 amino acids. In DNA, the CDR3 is TGTGCCAGCAGTTCCAACAGAAATAATTCACCCCTCCACTTT. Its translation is CASSSNRNNSPLHF.